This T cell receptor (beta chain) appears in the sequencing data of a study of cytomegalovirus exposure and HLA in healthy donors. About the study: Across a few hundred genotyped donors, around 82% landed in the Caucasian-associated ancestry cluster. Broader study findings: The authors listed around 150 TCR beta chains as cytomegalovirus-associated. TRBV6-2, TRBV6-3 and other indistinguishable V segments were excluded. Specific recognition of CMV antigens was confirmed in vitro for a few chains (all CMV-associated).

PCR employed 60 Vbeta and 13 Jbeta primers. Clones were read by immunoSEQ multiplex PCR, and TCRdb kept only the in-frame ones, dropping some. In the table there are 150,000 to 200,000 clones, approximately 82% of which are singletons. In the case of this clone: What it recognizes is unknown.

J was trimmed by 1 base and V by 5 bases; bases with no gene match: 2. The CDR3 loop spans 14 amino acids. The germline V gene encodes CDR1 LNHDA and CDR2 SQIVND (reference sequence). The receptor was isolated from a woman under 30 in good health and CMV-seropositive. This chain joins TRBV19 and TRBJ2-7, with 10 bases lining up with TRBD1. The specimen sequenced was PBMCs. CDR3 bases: TGTGCCAGTAGTTCGGGACAGGGGTCCTACGAGCAGTACTTC. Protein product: CASSSGQGSYEQYF.